These 2 T cell receptor beta chains came from one sample sequenced in a study of cytomegalovirus exposure and HLA in healthy donors. The PCR was carried out with 60 Vbeta primers and 13 Jbeta primers. Using immunoSEQ multiplex PCR, the repertoire was profiled, and TCRdb retains in-frame clones only, with some absent. This sample has approximately 160,000 clones, with 80% to 90% found just once. Input material: PBMCs. These receptors came from a girl under 18 in good health and CMV-seropositive.

The genes are TRBV4-1 and TRBJ1-5; D gene unclear. The germline CDR1 and CDR2 sequences are MGHRA and YSYEKL. V dropped 1 base and J dropped 3 bases, with 4 bases sitting between them. The CDR3 sequence is 13 residues long. The CDR3 DNA reads TGCGCCAGCAGCCAAGTAAACAATCAGCCCCAGCATTTT. Its protein product is CASSQVNNQPQHF.

V is TRBV28 and J is TRBJ1-6, with D hard to call. CDR1 MDHEN and CDR2 SYDVKM come from the germline V gene. The CDR3 spans 14 residues. The V end was cut by 2 bases, the J end by 12 bases, with 14 bases between. CDR3 bases: TGTGCCAGCAGTTTAACTGTACCGGTTGGACCCCTCCACTTT. Translating it yields CASSLTVPVGPLHF.